Following are 23 T cell receptor beta chains from one sample sequenced in a study of blood T cell repertoires in COVID-19. Assay used: immunoSEQ multiplex PCR; TCRdb lists only in-frame clones, some missing. This table has around 290,000 clones, around 90% appearing once. Material: PBMCs or T cells enriched from blood (not recorded which). The receptors here all came from a woman aged 30 to 39 who had recovered from COVID-19.

This clone was found once. V is TRBV2 and J is TRBJ1-6; 8 nucleotides align to TRBD1. This CDR3 is 15 amino acids long. The trim removed 4 bases at V and 5 bases at J, leaving 4 bases unmatched. The germline V gene encodes CDR1 SNHLY and CDR2 FYNNEI. CDR3 bases: TGTGCCAGCAGTGTCCAGGGGGCGGATAATTCACCCCTCCACTTT. It translates to CASSVQGADNSPLHF.

V and J are TRBV27 and TRBJ2-1; TRBD2 matches at 15 bases. CDR1 is MNHEY and CDR2 is SMNVEV in the germline V gene (reference sequence). This CDR3 is 17 amino acids long. Germline trimming cut 7 bases from V and 2 bases from J; bases unmatched to any gene: 6. CDR3 amino acids: CASTRGLAGGPYNEQFF. The CDR3 coding sequence is TGTGCCAGCACCAGGGGACTAGCGGGAGGCCCCTACAATGAGCAGTTCTTC.

J is TRBJ2-4 and V is TRBV7-2, with 10 bases aligning to TRBD1. The germline gives CDR1 SGHTA, CDR2 FQGNSA. This CDR3 has 13 residues. V dropped 4 bases and J dropped 9; count of bases not matched to a gene: 3. The CDR3: CASSSGQGGIQYF. The DNA for the CDR3 is TGTGCCAGCAGCTCTGGACAGGGGGGCATTCAGTACTTC.

The J gene is TRBJ2-5, the V gene TRBV11-3; unclear D gene. CDR3 length: 14 amino acids. In germline, CDR1 is SGHNT, CDR2 YENEEA. Trimming left V 2 bases short and J 2 bases short, with 9 bases between. The CDR3 is CASSLSRGQETQYF. The CDR3 DNA follows: TGTGCCAGCAGCTTATCGCGCGGACAAGAGACCCAGTACTTC.

V usage is TRBV30 and J usage is TRBJ1-2; D is ambiguous. The CDR3 has 13 residues. V lost 0 bases, J lost 3 bases, and 8 bases lay in between. CDR1 and CDR2 (germline): GTSNPN, SVGIG (reference sequence). CDR3 nucleotide sequence: TGTGCCTGGAGTGTAAGCATATACTATGGCTACACCTTC. Encoded protein: CAWSVSIYYGYTF.

This chain joins TRBV12-3 or TRBV12-4 and TRBJ1-1; D unresolved. V shed 1 base and J shed 1 base, with 4 bases lying between them. This CDR3 region has 13 residues. The CDR3 DNA follows: TGTGCCAGCAGTTTAGTCAAGAACACTGAAGCTTTCTTT. Protein sequence: CASSLVKNTEAFF.

The gene calls are TRBV29-1 and TRBJ1-2, with D perhaps TRBD1 (6 bases). The V gene's germline CDR1 is SQVTM and CDR2 ANQGSEA. V was trimmed by 3 bases and J by 4 bases, leaving 12 bases between them. The CDR3 totals 13 residues. DNA of the CDR3: TGCAGCGTTGAGAGTGGACAGAGCTATGGCTACACCTTC. Amino acids: CSVESGQSYGYTF. Using reference TRBV29-1 and TRBJ1-2 for the parts outside the CDR3, the full variable domain is SAVISQKPSRDICQRGTSLTIQCQVDSQVTMMFWYRQQPGQSLTLIATANQGSEATYESGFVIDKFPISRPNLTFSTLTVSNMSPEDSSIYLCSVESGQSYGYTFGSGTRLTVV.

The chain has TRBV6-5 and TRBJ2-7; TRBD2 matches 13 bases. The CDR3 spans 15 residues. V lost 6 bases to trimming and J lost 6 bases; unmatched junction nucleotides: 8. Germline values: CDR1 MNHEY, CDR2 SVGAGI. The CDR3: CASRPMGLAGLEQYF. The DNA for the CDR3 is TGTGCCAGCAGACCTATGGGACTAGCGGGACTCGAGCAGTACTTC.

About this clone: At the DNA level, this CDR3 is encoded by other sequences in the same sample as well. CDR3 sequence: CASSFTGGNTEAFF. The CDR3 bases are TGTGCCAGCAGTTTTACAGGGGGCAACACTGAAGCTTTCTTT. J is TRBJ1-1 and V is TRBV27; TRBD1 agrees at 9 bases. The length of the CDR3 is 14 residues. V trimming: 3 bases; J trimming: 2 bases; junction bases outside the gene matches: 1. Germline V gene sequence: CDR1 MNHEY, CDR2 SMNVEV (reference sequence).

The chain employs TRBV27 and TRBJ2-7; 7 nucleotides line up with TRBD2. Per the germline V gene, CDR1 is MNHEY and CDR2 is SMNVEV (reference sequence). The ends lost 3 bases at V and 2 bases at J; junction bases unmatched: 4. This CDR3 is built from 14 residues. In DNA form, the CDR3 reads TGTGCCAGCAGTTTCGGTAGCGGGCCCTACGAGCAGTACTTC. It codes for CASSFGSGPYEQYF.

This chain links TRBV24-1 with TRBJ1-2; TRBD1 matches at 11 bases. Germline V gene data show CDR1 as KGHDR and CDR2 as SFDVKD. There are 15 residues in the CDR3. With V trimmed by 5 bases and J by 4 bases, 5 bases remained unmatched. CDR3 residues: CATSGSGTGGYGYTF. CDR3 coding DNA: TGTGCCACCAGTGGTTCCGGGACAGGGGGCTATGGCTACACCTTC.

The chain links TRBV7-8 to TRBJ2-1, with a tentative D call TRBD1 (5 bases). The V gene's germline CDR1 is SGHVS and CDR2 FQNEAQ. Deletions cut 3 bases from V and 9 bases from J, with 15 bases between. The CDR3 is 14 residues long. The CDR3 DNA sequence: TGTGCCAGCAGCTTGGTTGTAGGGGCAGGTGAGCAGTTCTTC. This encodes CASSLVVGAGEQFF. Drawing the rest from reference TRBV7-8 and TRBJ2-1, the complete variable domain is GAGVSQSPRYKVAKRGQDVALRCDPISGHVSLFWYQQALGQGPEFLTYFQNEAQLDKSGLPSDRFFAERPEGSVSTLKIQRTQQEDSAVYLCASSLVVGAGEQFFGPGTRLTVL.

The chain carries TRBV29-1 and TRBJ1-5, with 8 bases that match TRBD1. Germline V lookup: CDR1 SQVTM, CDR2 ANQGSEA. Losses at the gene ends were 4 bases for V and 9 bases for J; bases not matched to a gene: 8. CDR3 length: 13 amino acids. CDR3 sequence (DNA): TGCAGCGTTGCCCAGGGGGCGCTGGGGCCCCAGCATTTT. Its protein is CSVAQGALGPQHF.

V gene TRBV10-3 combines with J gene TRBJ2-7, with D maybe TRBD2 (6 bases). Per the germline V gene, CDR1 is ENHRY and CDR2 is SYGVKD. The CDR3 is 16 amino acids. Trimming removed 4 bases from V and 0 bases from J, with 16 bases in between. The CDR3 reads CAISGNLATTSYEQYF. CDR3 nucleotide sequence: TGTGCCATCAGTGGGAATCTAGCGACTACCTCCTACGAGCAGTACTTC.

The rearrangement joins TRBV21-1 to TRBJ1-6. TRBV21-1 is described as a pseudogene. The CDR3 runs to 14 residues. The CDR3 nucleotides read TGTGCCAGCAGCACCCGGGACTGTAATTCACCCCTCCACTTT. Its protein is CASSTRDCNSPLHF.

As regards this clone: The same CDR3 is also encoded by other DNA sequences in this sample. The rearrangement joins TRBV27 to TRBJ1-5; possible D gene TRBD1, 5 bases. Per germline, CDR1 MNHEY and CDR2 SMNVEV (reference sequence). This CDR3 spans 14 amino acids. V lost 3 bases and J lost 4, with 10 bases in between. The CDR3 region is CASSLRQGNQPQHF. CDR3 DNA: TGTGCCAGCAGTTTGAGGCAGGGTAATCAGCCCCAGCATTTT.

V and J are TRBV15 and TRBJ2-7; D is possibly TRBD1 (5 bases). Germline-derived CDR1 and CDR2 are LNHNV and YYDKDF (reference sequence). This CDR3 comprises 14 residues. The V and J ends lost 2 bases and 2 bases respectively, with 10 bases between them. CDR3 region: CATSRPTVPYEQYF. The CDR3 bases are TGTGCCACCAGCAGACCGACAGTACCCTACGAGCAGTACTTC.

The chain joins TRBV11-3 to TRBJ1-4; D gene ambiguous. This CDR3 region has 19 residues. Trimming took off 5 bases at V and 0 bases at J, with 22 bases between the two ends. The V gene's germline CDR1 is SGHNT and CDR2 YENEEA. The CDR3 here is CASSTPKYTKYATNEKLFF. DNA of the CDR3: TGTGCCAGCAGCACACCAAAATATACTAAATATGCAACTAATGAAAAACTGTTTTTT.

The rearrangement uses TRBV27 and TRBJ1-2, with 7 positions matching TRBD1. The CDR3 spans 16 residues. Germline V gives CDR1 MNHEY, CDR2 SMNVEV (reference sequence). Trimming took 5 bases from V and 4 from J; bases not matched to a gene: 13. This CDR3 reads CASSARWDSPVYGYTF. DNA for the CDR3: TGTGCCAGCAGTGCCCGCTGGGACAGCCCCGTCTATGGCTACACCTTC.

The rearrangement links TRBV10-3 to TRBJ2-7; TRBD1 matches 8 bases. CDR1 is ENHRY and CDR2 is SYGVKD in the germline V gene. V trimming: 6 bases; J trimming: 5 bases; junction bases outside the gene matches: 6. The CDR3 is 13 residues long. CDR3 in DNA: TGTGCCATCAGCCAAGGACAGGGCGACGAGCAGTACTTC. It encodes CAISQGQGDEQYF.

J is TRBJ1-2 and V is TRBV24-1; no reliable D call. The length of the CDR3 is 14 residues. Germline V gene sequence: CDR1 KGHDR, CDR2 SFDVKD. V was cut by 2 bases and J by 4 bases, with 10 bases left in between. CDR3 protein: CATSDSRRAYGYTF. CDR3 coding DNA: TGTGCCACCAGTGATTCTCGGCGGGCCTATGGCTACACCTTC.

V gene TRBV10-3 combines with J gene TRBJ1-3; a weak D match, TRBD1 (6 bases). The CDR3 covers 11 residues. Trimming removed 10 bases at V and 3 bases at J, with 7 bases between. Germline CDR1 is ENHRY and CDR2 is SYGVKD. DNA for the CDR3: TGTGCCACGGACAGTGGAAACACCATATATTTT. Translation: CATDSGNTIYF.

The V gene is TRBV30, the J gene TRBJ1-2; 8 bases are a match to TRBD1. The V segment lost 5 bases and the J segment 4 bases; nucleotides outside the gene matches: 3. The CDR3 is 12 amino acids. CDR1 and CDR2 from the germline V gene are GTSNPN and SVGIG (reference sequence). The CDR3 loop reads CAWHRGVYGYTF. CDR3 in DNA: TGTGCCTGGCACAGGGGGGTCTATGGCTACACCTTC.